These 27 T cell receptor beta chains share one sample of origin, sequenced in a study of T cell therapy after organ transplantation. Measured with immunoSEQ multiplex PCR; TCRdb has only the in-frame clones, and not every one. The sample contains about 18,000 clones, 85% of which appear only once. Stated time point: 20-29 weeks after completion of therapy. These receptors have no identified antigens. Sequenced here: CD8+ T cells from blood, sampled after autologous CMV-specific T cell therapy. These receptors were obtained from a human patient who had received a solid organ transplant and had CMV disease. The graft donor may account for some of the T cells.

By its share, this clone is medium-sized. The chain carries TRBV10-3 and TRBJ2-1; no definite D call. This CDR3 region has 12 residues. Germline values: CDR1 ENHRY, CDR2 SYGVKD. The germline V and J ends were trimmed by 0 bases and 10 bases, with 7 bases remaining between them. The CDR3 DNA sequence: TGTGCCATCAGTGAGTCGACTCAGGAGCAGTTCTTC. Amino acid sequence: CAISESTQEQFF.

This clone is categorized as medium-sized (0.01 to 0.1%). The same CDR3 can be traced to other DNA sequences in this sample. The V call is TRBV5-6, the J call TRBJ2-7; D ambiguous. CDR3 length: 14 amino acids. Trimming took off 0 bases at V and 0 bases at J, with 7 bases between the two ends. Germline V CDR1 and CDR2: SGHDT, YYEEEE. CDR3 sequence reads: CASSLVGSSYEQYF. Here the CDR3 DNA reads TGTGCCAGCAGCTTGGTGGGGTCCTCCTACGAGCAGTACTTC.

The chain is built from TRBV5-1 and TRBJ2-2; 7 bases are shared with TRBD1. CDR1 is SGHRS and CDR2 is YFSETQ in the germline V gene. CDR3 length: 15 amino acids. The junction had 3 bases not matched to a gene; V was cut back by 4 bases and J by 0 bases. CDR3 region: CASSPGQTNTGELFF. The CDR3 coding sequence is TGCGCCAGCAGCCCGGGACAGACGAACACCGGGGAGCTGTTTTTT. Looking up the rest from reference TRBV5-1 and TRBJ2-2 gives the full variable domain: KAGVTQTPRYLIKTRGQQVTLSCSPISGHRSVSWYQQTPGQGLQFLFEYFSETQRNKGNFPGRFSGRQFSNSRSEMNVSTLELGDSALYLCASSPGQTNTGELFFGEGSRLTVL.

This sequence joins TRBV4-1 and TRBJ2-1; 7 nucleotides align to TRBD1. Germline lookup yields CDR1 MGHRA and CDR2 YSYEKL. J lost 6 bases, V lost 1 base, and 9 bases had no gene match. The CDR3 has 16 residues. CDR3 in DNA: TGCGCCAGCAGCCAAGCCCCGGGACAGAAGAGCAATGAGCAGTTCTTC. It codes for CASSQAPGQKSNEQFF.

This clone was found once. The chain carries TRBV7-8 and TRBJ1-2; 7 nucleotides line up with TRBD1. Germline CDR1 and CDR2: SGHVS and FQNEAQ. The CDR3 contains 16 residues. V dropped 1 base and J dropped 3; count of bases not matched to a gene: 8. Here the CDR3 DNA reads TGTGCCAGCAGCTTAGGGTCTGAGGGGGCCTACTATGGCTACACCTTC. As protein: CASSLGSEGAYYGYTF.

This chain links TRBV6-5 with TRBJ2-2, with a tentative D call TRBD1 (5 bases). The CDR3 length is 14 residues. Germline V gene sequence: CDR1 MNHEY, CDR2 SVGAGI. V gave up 7 bases and J gave up 3 bases, with 12 bases separating them. As DNA, the CDR3 is TGTGCCAGCAAAGGGGCAGGATACACCGGGGAGCTGTTTTTT. Protein sequence: CASKGAGYTGELFF.

This chain joins TRBV4-2 and TRBJ2-3, with unresolved D. There are 12 residues in the CDR3. Germline CDR1 reads LGHNA; CDR2 reads YNFKEQ. The ends were cut back, 0 bases at V and 7 bases at J, with 5 bases in the middle. The CDR3 is CASSQDVNTQYF. The CDR3, as DNA: TGTGCCAGCAGCCAAGATGTGAATACGCAGTATTTT.

This rearrangement joins TRBV7-9 to TRBJ1-3; D perhaps matches TRBD1 (5 bases). The germline CDR1 and CDR2 sequences are SEHNR and FQNEAQ (reference sequence). The V end was cut by 3 bases, the J end by 4 bases, with 13 bases between. CDR3 size: 15 residues. The CDR3 DNA is TGTGCCAGCAGCTTTGCACGGGGCCTCGGAAACACCATATATTTT. This codes for CASSFARGLGNTIYF.

As to this clone: The sample holds other DNA sequences that translate to the same CDR3. This chain connects TRBV19 to TRBJ1-5; TRBD1 might be the D (5 bases). The ends were cut back, 3 bases at V and 0 bases at J, with 6 bases in the middle. Germline values: CDR1 LNHDA, CDR2 SQIVND (reference sequence). CDR3 length: 14 residues. The CDR3 protein is CASSIRDSNQPQHF. The CDR3, as DNA: TGTGCCAGTAGTATCAGGGATAGCAATCAGCCCCAGCATTTT.

The J gene is TRBJ2-7, the V gene TRBV4-2; 11 bases align to TRBD2. The V gene's germline CDR1 is LGHNA and CDR2 YNFKEQ. V lost 4 bases, J lost 2 bases, and 4 bases stayed unmatched. CDR3 length: 15 residues. Written as DNA, the CDR3 is TGTGCCAGCAGCCCAACTAGCGGGGGAGCCTACGAGCAGTACTTC. The encoded protein is CASSPTSGGAYEQYF.

CDR3 DNA sequence: TGTGCCAGCAGCACCCGGACAGGGGGATTATACGAGCAGTACTTC. Translation: CASSTRTGGLYEQYF. The chain recombines TRBV7-8 with TRBJ2-7; TRBD1 agrees at 10 bases. Germline loops: CDR1 SGHVS, CDR2 FQNEAQ. The CDR3 consists of 15 residues. The trim removed 5 bases at V and 4 bases at J, leaving 8 bases unmatched.

This clone came up once. The gene calls are TRBV4-3 and TRBJ1-2; 7 nucleotides align to TRBD1. The V gene end was trimmed by 1 base and the J gene end by 4 bases; junction bases not matched to a gene: 6. Germline CDR1 and CDR2: LGHNA and YSLEER. The CDR3 spans 15 residues. The CDR3 sequence is CASSQGEGAAYGYTF. The CDR3, as DNA: TGCGCCAGCAGCCAAGGGGAGGGGGCGGCCTATGGCTACACCTTC.

This clone was recorded only once. This chain uses TRBV6-5 with TRBJ1-5; 7 nucleotides match TRBD1. There are 13 residues in the CDR3. V dropped 11 bases and J dropped 4; count of bases not matched to a gene: 8. The germline V gene encodes CDR1 MNHEY and CDR2 SVGAGI. CDR3 sequence: CASRTGPNQPQHF. The CDR3, as DNA: TGTGCCTCGCGGACAGGTCCTAATCAGCCCCAGCATTTT.

The V and J genes are TRBV25-1 and TRBJ1-1; D is unclear. Germline CDR1 MGHDK, CDR2 SYGVNS. Deletions cut 3 bases from V and 2 bases from J, with 16 bases between. The CDR3 totals 16 residues. The CDR3 DNA sequence: TGTGCCAGCAGTGATTATCTAGGGAATGTTAACACTGAAGCTTTCTTT. Translation gives CASSDYLGNVNTEAFF.

The rearrangement joins TRBV27 to TRBJ1-6, with 7 bases that match TRBD1. V was pared by 6 bases and J by 7 bases, with 12 bases of the junction left unmatched. The CDR3 spans 16 residues. Looked up from germline, CDR1 is MNHEY and CDR2 is SMNVEV (reference sequence). Written as DNA, the CDR3 is TGTGCCAGCAGCCTCCCCGACAGGGTGAACAATTCACCCCTCCACTTT. It codes for CASSLPDRVNNSPLHF.

This clone is medium-sized. The J gene is TRBJ1-3, the V gene TRBV4-1; D is possibly TRBD1 (5 bases). V was trimmed by 4 bases and J by 0 bases, leaving 13 bases between them. Germline V gives CDR1 MGHRA, CDR2 YSYEKL. This CDR3 spans 16 amino acids. The CDR3 DNA follows: TGCGCCAGCAGCCCCCGGGACCCTGGCTCTGGAAACACCATATATTTT. It is translated as CASSPRDPGSGNTIYF.

V gene TRBV29-1 combines with J gene TRBJ2-7, with D maybe TRBD2 (6 bases). Germline V lookup: CDR1 SQVTM, CDR2 ANQGSEA. Deletions cut 4 bases from V and 6 bases from J, with 16 bases between. CDR3 length equals 13 residues. CDR3 coding DNA: TGCAGCGTTGGGTCCGCGGAGGGATCCGAGCAGTACTTC. Amino acid sequence: CSVGSAEGSEQYF.

The chain recombines TRBV5-8 with TRBJ1-5; TRBD1 might be the D (6 bases). V shed 2 bases and J shed 5 bases, with 14 bases lying between them. CDR3 size: 15 residues. Germline V gene lookup returns CDR1 SGHTS and CDR2 YDEGEE. CDR3 nucleotide sequence: TGTGCCAGCAGCTTCAGGGGACGGAACTATCAGCCCCAGCATTTT. Protein product: CASSFRGRNYQPQHF.

The chain joins TRBV18 to TRBJ2-5, with 7 bases lining up with TRBD1. The junction had 12 bases not matched to a gene; V was cut back by 4 bases and J by 1 base. The CDR3 contains 17 residues. The germline V gene has CDR1 KGHSH and CDR2 LQKENI. The DNA of the CDR3 is TGTGCCAGCTCACTTACCGCCGGGACAGAGTTCCAAGAGACCCAGTACTTC. Translated, it gives CASSLTAGTEFQETQYF.

The count of this clone is one. The chain recombines TRBV7-9 with TRBJ1-5, with D uncertain. Between the trimmed V and J ends, which lost 3 bases and 6 bases, there was a span of 9 bases. Germline V gene sequence: CDR1 SEHNR, CDR2 FQNEAQ (reference sequence). There are 13 residues in the CDR3. Here the CDR3 reads CASSLQGSQPQHF. CDR3 coding DNA: TGTGCCAGCAGCTTGCAAGGTTCTCAGCCCCAGCATTTT.

The gene calls are TRBV4-1 and TRBJ1-4; no definite D call. Germline V gene data show CDR1 as MGHRA and CDR2 as YSYEKL. This CDR3 spans 14 amino acids. The V and J ends lost 6 bases and 8 bases respectively, with 16 bases between them. CDR3 sequence (DNA): TGCGCCAGCAGTGACCGATCGGGTAGGGAAAAACTGTTTTTT. The encoded protein is CASSDRSGREKLFF.

The chain links TRBV5-8 to TRBJ1-3, with D maybe TRBD1 (5 bases). The CDR3 covers 14 residues. Trimming stripped 7 bases from V and 3 bases from J, with 14 bases between. Germline loops: CDR1 SGHTS, CDR2 YDEGEE. The CDR3 DNA reads TGTGCCAGCTCCCTGGCGGGGGTTGGAAACACCATATATTTT. Translation: CASSLAGVGNTIYF.

This rearrangement joins TRBV30 to TRBJ2-2; tentative D call: TRBD1 (5 bases). CDR3 size: 13 residues. The germline CDR1 and CDR2 sequences are GTSNPN and SVGIG (reference sequence). Trimming pared 5 bases from V and 4 bases from J, leaving 11 bases between. The CDR3 spells CAWAGWGTGELFF. The CDR3 DNA reads TGTGCCTGGGCAGGGTGGGGCACCGGGGAGCTGTTTTTT. Complete variable domain (other parts from reference TRBV30 and TRBJ2-2): SQTIHQWPATLVQPVGSPLSLECTVEGTSNPNLYWYRQAAGRGLQLLFYSVGIGQISSEVPQNLSASRPQDRQFILSSKKLLLSDSGFYLCAWAGWGTGELFFGEGSRLTVL.

The rearrangement uses TRBV2 and TRBJ2-7, with TRBD2 matching over 11 bases. The CDR3 consists of 18 residues. Germline V lookup: CDR1 SNHLY, CDR2 FYNNEI. V lost 5 bases to trimming and J lost 2 bases; unmatched junction nucleotides: 14. CDR3 nucleotides: TGTGCCAGCAGTTTATACCCACTGACTAGCGGGGAAACCTACGAGCAGTACTTC. It specifies CASSLYPLTSGETYEQYF.

The chain uses TRBV4-3 and TRBJ2-2; TRBD2 agrees at 7 bases. V trimming: 4 bases; J trimming: 0 bases; junction bases outside the gene matches: 14. CDR1 and CDR2 from the germline V gene are LGHNA and YSLEER. The CDR3 is made up of 19 amino acids. CDR3 nucleotide sequence: TGCGCCAGCAGCCCAGGAGGGAGCGGGACGGAGACGAACACCGGGGAGCTGTTTTTT. This encodes CASSPGGSGTETNTGELFF.

The V and J genes are TRBV10-1 and TRBJ2-3; tentatively, D is TRBD1 or TRBD2 (5 bases each). Trimming removed 2 bases from V and 2 bases from J, with 11 bases in between. The CDR3 loop spans 15 amino acids. Per germline, CDR1 WNHNN and CDR2 SYGVQD (reference sequence). The CDR3 coding sequence is TGCGCCAGCAGTGAGGAGGGACGAACCACAGATACGCAGTATTTT. As protein: CASSEEGRTTDTQYF.

The genes are TRBV5-1 and TRBJ1-1; the D gene is possibly TRBD1 (5 bases). Trimming stripped 0 bases from V and 1 base from J, with 10 bases between. Germline CDR1 SGHRS, CDR2 YFSETQ. CDR3 length equals 15 residues. DNA for the CDR3: TGCGCCAGCAGCTTGGACCGGGGCGCGAACACTGAAGCTTTCTTT. This codes for CASSLDRGANTEAFF.